This T cell receptor (beta chain) was found in a study of blood T cell repertoires in COVID-19. The overall study: Some COVID-19 samples were acute and others convalescent; all came from the United States, Italy and Spain.

The method was immunoSEQ multiplex PCR; TCRdb's version includes in-frame clones alone and lacks a portion of them. The table has more than 45,000 clones, about 84% seen once; the top ten hold around 4.5%. This CDR3 contains 16 residues. Trimming at V came to 4 bases and at J to 4 bases, leaving 12 bases not matched to a gene. Germline lookup yields CDR1 SGDLS and CDR2 YYNGEE. The sequence derives from a man aged 40-55 years with active COVID-19. The source material was peripheral blood. The chain is built from TRBV9 and TRBJ1-2; 8 nucleotides match TRBD1. CDR3 sequence: CASSQRLQGGSYGYTF. Written as DNA, the CDR3 is TGTGCCAGCAGCCAGCGCCTACAGGGGGGGAGCTATGGCTACACCTTC.